The next 28 T cell receptor beta chains were all read from a single sample in a study of molecular identifiers for immune sequencing clone quantification. TCRdb independently ran MiXCR on the PCR reads; one entry per CDR3 protein. The data hold around 470,000 distinct CDR3 sequences, with about a fifth observed a single time. What was sequenced was naive CD8+ T cells from blood, with Jurkat cell RNA spiked in. Subset noted: FACS-sorted CD8+CD4-CCR7+CD45RA+ naive T cells. The receptors were sampled from a human donor in good health. Some libraries in this study had Jurkat cell RNA spiked in.

CDR3 in amino acids: CASSFAGGAGEQYF. The CDR3 nucleotides are TGTGCCAGCAGTTTCGCGGGAGGAGCGGGTGAGCAGTACTTC. This chain connects TRBV28 to TRBJ2-7, with 8 bases fitting TRBD2. The germline V gene encodes CDR1 MDHEN and CDR2 SYDVKM. J was trimmed by 7 bases and V by 3 bases; bases with no gene match: 8. This CDR3 region has 14 residues.

This sequence joins TRBV5-6 and TRBJ2-3, with 11 bases aligning to TRBD2. V lost 0 bases, J lost 6 bases, and 9 bases stayed unmatched. CDR1 SGHDT and CDR2 YYEEEE come from the germline V gene. The CDR3 is 17 amino acids. CDR3 region: CASSLVLAGGPWDTQYF. The CDR3 DNA follows: TGTGCCAGCAGCTTGGTCTTAGCGGGAGGGCCGTGGGATACGCAGTATTTT.

The chain recombines TRBV7-7 with TRBJ2-7; 7 bases are a match to TRBD2. The CDR3 has 14 amino acids. Germline CDR1 and CDR2: SSHAT and FNYEAQ (reference sequence). CDR3 DNA sequence: TGTGCTCTAAAGGGTAACGGGAGGACCCACGAGCAGTACTTC. The encoded protein is CALKGNGRTHEQYF.

This clonotype showed up just a few times. V and J are TRBV27 and TRBJ1-5; D is undetermined. This CDR3 comprises 12 residues. The ends were cut back, 3 bases at V and 6 bases at J, with 6 bases in the middle. Looked up from germline, CDR1 is MNHEY and CDR2 is SMNVEV (reference sequence). CDR3 DNA sequence: TGTGCCAGCAGTTTTGTTGGTCAGCCCCAGCATTTT. Amino acid sequence: CASSFVGQPQHF.

Many counts were recorded for this clonotype. The chain joins TRBV5-6 to TRBJ2-6; D gene unclear. Germline V lookup: CDR1 SGHDT, CDR2 YYEEEE. The CDR3 spans 16 residues. V was trimmed by 3 bases and J by 0 bases, leaving 10 bases between them. CDR3 coding DNA: TGTGCCAGCAGCTCCCCCTCCCCCTCTGGGGCCAACGTCCTGACTTTC. Translating it yields CASSSPSPSGANVLTF.

The chain couples TRBV5-6 to TRBJ2-7, with 9 bases matching TRBD2. The germline CDR1 and CDR2 sequences are SGHDT and YYEEEE. Germline trimming cut 3 bases from V and 2 bases from J; bases unmatched to any gene: 6. The CDR3 has 15 residues. CDR3 coding DNA: TGTGCCAGCAGCTCTCCGACTAGCGGCCCCTACGAGCAGTACTTC. It translates to CASSSPTSGPYEQYF.

The chain recombines TRBV20-1 with TRBJ2-3; tentative D call: TRBD2 (6 bases). The germline CDR1 and CDR2 sequences are DFQATT and SNEGSKA (reference sequence). This CDR3 region has 16 residues. V was pared by 0 bases and J by 3 bases, with 16 bases between. This CDR3 is CSARDQWGESTDTQYF. As DNA, the CDR3 is TGCAGTGCTAGAGATCAGTGGGGGGAGAGTACAGATACGCAGTATTTT.

The J gene is TRBJ2-3, the V gene TRBV18; 10 bases align to TRBD2. V was pared by 5 bases and J by 1 base, with 3 bases of the junction left unmatched. Germline assignment: CDR1 KGHSH and CDR2 LQKENI. This CDR3 is 15 amino acids long. The CDR3 reads CASSVSGRGTDTQYF. The CDR3 bases are TGTGCCAGCTCAGTGAGCGGGAGGGGCACAGATACGCAGTATTTT.

The chain has TRBV28 and TRBJ1-1, with D uncertain. V lost 6 bases to trimming and J lost 0 bases, with 14 bases between them. The germline gives CDR1 MDHEN, CDR2 SYDVKM. CDR3 length equals 15 residues. The CDR3 region has the DNA TGTGCCAGCAGCCCACAGTCGAATATGAACACTGAAGCTTTCTTT. Protein product: CASSPQSNMNTEAFF.

This clonotype appeared a few times. CDR3 DNA: TGTGCCAGCAGCTCAACGAAGACTAGCGGGTCCGGGTCAGATACGCAGTATTTT. It specifies CASSSTKTSGSGSDTQYF. The J gene is TRBJ2-3, the V gene TRBV7-9, with 10 nucleotides matching TRBD2. The V gene's germline CDR1 is SEHNR and CDR2 FQNEAQ (reference sequence). The CDR3 has 18 residues. V was clipped by 4 bases and J by 4 bases; unmatched bases: 14.

The rearrangement links TRBV4-1 to TRBJ1-1; a possible D gene is TRBD1 (6 bases). The germline CDR1 and CDR2 sequences are MGHRA and YSYEKL. V lost 4 bases to trimming and J lost 5 bases, with 23 bases between them. The CDR3 has 17 residues. The CDR3 here is CASSRLRDGGVRTEAFF. DNA for the CDR3: TGCGCCAGCAGCCGGCTACGGGACGGGGGCGTAAGGACTGAAGCTTTCTTT.

As concerns this clonotype: A much larger clonotype is one base distant, so this may be a read error. Given the absence of the conserved phenylalanine or tryptophan at the CDR3 end, a read error is likely. The chain uses TRBV4-1 and TRBJ1-3; D gene unclear. V was trimmed by 1 base and J by 1 base, leaving 11 bases between them. There are 16 residues in the CDR3. Per germline, CDR1 MGHRA and CDR2 YSYEKL. The CDR3 sequence: CASSQVPVESGNTIYL. Written as DNA, the CDR3 is TGCGCCAGCAGCCAAGTTCCAGTAGAGTCTGGAAACACCATATATCTT.

This clonotype was observed a few times. This chain uses TRBV7-9 with TRBJ1-6, with TRBD1 matching 7 bases. CDR1 and CDR2 from the germline V gene are SEHNR and FQNEAQ (reference sequence). The CDR3 totals 15 residues. Trimming removed 5 bases from V and 7 bases from J; junction bases left unmatched: 8. The CDR3 spells CASSPDRVSNSPLHF. The CDR3 DNA reads TGTGCCAGCAGCCCAGACAGGGTTTCGAATTCACCCCTCCACTTT.

This clonotype was seen at least ten times. V usage is TRBV6-6 and J usage is TRBJ1-1; 8 bases agree with TRBD1. V lost 4 bases, J lost 0 bases, and 4 bases stayed unmatched. The length of the CDR3 is 15 residues. Germline-derived CDR1 and CDR2 are MNHNY and SVGAGI (reference sequence). The CDR3 here is CASSLQGVMNTEAFF. The CDR3 DNA reads as TGTGCCAGCAGTTTACAGGGGGTAATGAACACTGAAGCTTTCTTT.

This clonotype was seen at least ten times. The chain employs TRBV19 and TRBJ2-5; D is tentatively TRBD1 or TRBD2 (5 bases each). The CDR3 is 15 residues long. V dropped 2 bases and J dropped 5 bases, with 15 bases sitting between them. The germline gives CDR1 LNHDA, CDR2 SQIVND (reference sequence). CDR3 in amino acids: CASSISRSWDETQYF. CDR3 in DNA: TGTGCCAGTAGTATATCCCGCAGTTGGGACGAGACCCAGTACTTC.

As concerns this clonotype: No conserved phenylalanine or tryptophan ends this CDR3, so it is likely a read error. The V call is TRBV4-3, the J call TRBJ1-2; 8 bases fit TRBD1. This CDR3 spans 15 amino acids. V dropped 2 bases and J dropped 3; count of bases not matched to a gene: 5. Germline V lookup: CDR1 LGHNA, CDR2 YSLEER. The CDR3 loop reads CASSQSGQGHYGYTL. CDR3 DNA sequence: TGCGCCAGCAGCCAATCAGGACAGGGTCACTATGGCTACACCCTC.

CDR3 loop: CASSYLAAYEQYF. The DNA for the CDR3 is TGTGCCAGCAGTTACTTGGCAGCCTACGAGCAGTACTTC. The chain uses TRBV6-5 and TRBJ2-7; no definite D call. The CDR3 length is 13 residues. V was shortened by 1 base and J by 2 bases, with 6 bases between the two germline ends. Germline V CDR1 and CDR2: MNHEY, SVGAGI.

Many counts were recorded for this clonotype. This chain links TRBV7-6 with TRBJ2-7; the D is unclear. The CDR3 is 13 amino acids. V was trimmed by 4 bases and J by 5 bases, leaving 12 bases between them. Germline assignment: CDR1 SGHVS and CDR2 FNYEAQ. This CDR3 reads CASSSWGIHEQYF. CDR3 nucleotides: TGTGCCAGCAGCTCCTGGGGAATCCACGAGCAGTACTTC.

The gene calls are TRBV5-1 and TRBJ2-7; D is perhaps TRBD2 (5 bases). The V gene lost 2 bases and the J gene lost 3 bases, with 12 bases spanning the gap. Germline-derived CDR1 and CDR2 are SGHRS and YFSETQ. The CDR3 has 14 amino acids. The CDR3 region is CASSLEGSHYEQYF. DNA for the CDR3: TGCGCCAGCAGCTTAGAGGGATCACACTACGAGCAGTACTTC.

This clonotype was seen only a few times. The chain uses TRBV6-5 and TRBJ1-1; D is unresolved. Per germline, CDR1 MNHEY and CDR2 SVGAGI. The CDR3 runs to 15 residues. The ends were cut back, 0 bases at V and 4 bases at J, with 12 bases in the middle. The CDR3 nucleotides are TGTGCCAGCAGTTACTCGAAGAGCAGGCGCACTGAAGCTTTCTTT. It translates to CASSYSKSRRTEAFF.

Details on this clonotype: A single base separates this from a much larger clone, so it may be a read error. V gene TRBV11-2 combines with J gene TRBJ2-3; 9 bases fit TRBD2. The germline V gene has CDR1 SGHAT and CDR2 FQNNGV. This CDR3 is 16 amino acids long. The CDR3 region has the DNA TGTGCCAGCATCCTAGCGGCTAGCGGGACAGCAGATACGAAGTATTTT. It codes for CASILAASGTADTKYF.

This clonotype was counted many times. V usage is TRBV27 and J usage is TRBJ2-7; possibly TRBD1 or TRBD2 for D (5 bases each). Germline V lookup: CDR1 MNHEY, CDR2 SMNVEV (reference sequence). Between the trimmed V and J ends, which lost 5 bases and 0 bases, there was a span of 11 bases. The CDR3 is made up of 14 amino acids. DNA for the CDR3: TGTGCCAGCAGTCTGGGACCGATCTCCTACGAGCAGTACTTC. Translating gives CASSLGPISYEQYF.

This clonotype appeared many times. The CDR3 region has the DNA TGCGCCAGCAGCCAAGACGAACAGGGGGACGAGCAGTACTTC. It encodes CASSQDEQGDEQYF. The V gene is TRBV4-1, the J gene TRBJ2-7; TRBD1 agrees at 8 bases. Losses at the gene ends were 0 bases for V and 5 bases for J; bases not matched to a gene: 3. Germline V gene data show CDR1 as MGHRA and CDR2 as YSYEKL. This CDR3 has 14 residues.

The sample holds a few counts of this clonotype. The CDR3 coding sequence is TGTGCCAGCTCACTCCCCAGGACAGGATCCTACGAGCAGTACTTC. This gives the protein CASSLPRTGSYEQYF. The chain recombines TRBV18 with TRBJ2-7, with 7 nucleotides matching TRBD1. The V segment lost 4 bases and the J segment 1 base; nucleotides outside the gene matches: 7. The CDR3 is made up of 15 amino acids. The germline V gene encodes CDR1 KGHSH and CDR2 LQKENI.

This chain joins TRBV6-5 and TRBJ1-5; tentatively, D is TRBD1 (5 bases). Germline V gene data show CDR1 as MNHEY and CDR2 as SVGAGI. This CDR3 contains 15 residues. V dropped 6 bases and J dropped 4 bases, with 16 bases sitting between them. CDR3 amino acids: CASSPQGGENQPQHF. The CDR3 region has the DNA TGTGCCAGCAGCCCCCAAGGAGGGGAGAATCAGCCCCAGCATTTT.

The V and J genes are TRBV7-2 and TRBJ2-1; D is uncertain. Germline assignment: CDR1 SGHTA and CDR2 FQGNSA. The CDR3 sequence is 14 residues long. V was cut by 5 bases and J by 9 bases, with 17 bases left in between. The CDR3: CASSLPGRPSEQFF. The CDR3 DNA reads as TGTGCCAGCAGCCTCCCCGGACGGCCTTCTGAGCAGTTCTTC.

The chain is built from TRBV27 and TRBJ2-7, with a tentative D call TRBD2 (6 bases). V lost 0 bases, J lost 5 bases, and 14 bases lay in between. The CDR3 extends over 15 amino acids. Germline V gene sequence: CDR1 MNHEY, CDR2 SMNVEV (reference sequence). CDR3 nucleotide sequence: TGTGCCAGCAGTTTATCTGGCGGGAATAACAACGAGCAGTACTTC. Encoded protein: CASSLSGGNNNEQYF.

Comments on this clonotype: A much larger clone lies one base from this, so it may be a read error. V gene TRBV7-9 combines with J gene TRBJ1-5; no clear D. The J call may be faulty, since TRBJ2-3 better matches the DNA end. The CDR3 spans 15 residues. Germline loops: CDR1 SEHNR, CDR2 FQNEAQ (reference sequence). CDR3 region: CASSLVGPSNQPQYF. CDR3 bases: TGTGCCAGCAGCTTAGTGGGTCCAAGCAATCAGCCCCAGTATTTT.